The 8 T cell receptor beta chains given below trace back to one sample, sequenced in a study of cytomegalovirus exposure and HLA in healthy donors. It was with 60 Vbeta and 13 Jbeta primers that the PCR ran. TCRdb's copy holds only in-frame clones and misses some; the assay was immunoSEQ multiplex PCR. There are about 150,000 clones in the sample; 65% to 80% occur only once, and about 13% lies in the top ten. The sequenced sample consisted of PBMCs. The receptors were gathered from a man in his forties in good health and CMV-seropositive.

This rearrangement joins TRBV5-4 to TRBJ2-3; D might be TRBD1 (6 bases). Germline loops: CDR1 SGHNT, CDR2 YYREEE (reference sequence). The CDR3 sequence is 15 residues long. Deletions cut 2 bases from V and 0 bases from J, with 10 bases between. The CDR3 region is CASSFNRASTDTQYF. Here the CDR3 DNA reads TGTGCCAGCAGCTTTAACAGGGCGAGCACAGATACGCAGTATTTT. Variable domain in full (rest from reference TRBV5-4 and TRBJ2-3): ETGVTQSPTHLIKTRGQQVTLRCSSQSGHNTVSWYQQALGQGPQFIFQYYREEENGRGNFPPRFSGLQFPNYSSELNVNALELDDSALYLCASSFNRASTDTQYFGPGTRLTVL.

J is TRBJ2-5 and V is TRBV5-4; 9 nucleotides line up with TRBD2. The CDR3 extends over 15 amino acids. V shed 3 bases and J 5 bases; nucleotides not matched to a gene: 8. Germline CDR1 reads SGHNT; CDR2 reads YYREEE (reference sequence). CDR3 loop: CASSSIAGVGETQYF. In DNA form, the CDR3 reads TGTGCCAGCAGCTCGATAGCGGGAGTGGGTGAGACCCAGTACTTC.

This clone is a singleton in its sample. The rearrangement joins TRBV7-9 to TRBJ2-5; D gene uncertain. The CDR3 is 13 amino acids. CDR1 is SEHNR and CDR2 is FQNEAQ in the germline V gene (reference sequence). Trimming pared 3 bases from V and 5 bases from J, leaving 10 bases between. The CDR3 DNA sequence: TGTGCCAGCAGCTTGTCCTTACTGGAGACCCAGTACTTC. The encoded protein is CASSLSLLETQYF.

The J gene is TRBJ1-2, the V gene TRBV27; 9 bases align to TRBD1. The V and J ends lost 5 bases and 4 bases, in that order; junction bases with no gene match: 8. Germline CDR1 and CDR2: MNHEY and SMNVEV (reference sequence). The CDR3 has 15 amino acids. The CDR3 coding sequence is TGTGCCAGCAGTCCCTCCGGACAGGGGTTCTATGGCTACACCTTC. The encoded protein is CASSPSGQGFYGYTF.

This clone occurred once. This rearrangement joins TRBV5-4 to TRBJ1-6; 7 bases line up with TRBD1. The V gene end was trimmed by 0 bases and the J gene end by 9 bases; junction bases not matched to a gene: 3. Per germline, CDR1 SGHNT and CDR2 YYREEE (reference sequence). The CDR3 has 14 residues. Written as DNA, the CDR3 is TGTGCCAGCAGCTTGGGACAGGGCACTTCACCCCTCCACTTT. Amino acid sequence: CASSLGQGTSPLHF.

The chain uses TRBV20-1 and TRBJ2-4, with D possibly being TRBD2 (5 bases). From germline, CDR1 is DFQATT and CDR2 SNEGSKA (reference sequence). V was pared by 7 bases and J by 8 bases, with 9 bases between. CDR3 size: 10 residues. CDR3 sequence reads: CSVLGDIQYF. The CDR3 nucleotides read TGCAGTGTCCTGGGAGACATTCAGTACTTC.

V usage is TRBV19 and J usage is TRBJ2-1; 8 bases match TRBD2. Germline lookup yields CDR1 LNHDA and CDR2 SQIVND (reference sequence). Trimming at V came to 1 base and at J to 4 bases, leaving 3 bases not matched to a gene. This CDR3 has 15 amino acids. The CDR3 loop reads CASSIAGGSYNEQFF. The CDR3 coding sequence is TGTGCCAGTAGTATAGCGGGAGGGAGTTACAATGAGCAGTTCTTC.

This chain uses TRBV6-1 with TRBJ2-3; 8 bases line up with TRBD1. The CDR3 runs 20 residues. Trimming removed 3 bases from V and 0 bases from J; junction bases left unmatched: 17. CDR1 and CDR2 from the germline V gene are MNHNS and SASEGT. CDR3 sequence reads: CASSETGVLQLMGSTDTQYF. CDR3 sequence (DNA): TGTGCCAGCAGTGAGACAGGGGTGCTACAATTGATGGGCAGCACAGATACGCAGTATTTT.